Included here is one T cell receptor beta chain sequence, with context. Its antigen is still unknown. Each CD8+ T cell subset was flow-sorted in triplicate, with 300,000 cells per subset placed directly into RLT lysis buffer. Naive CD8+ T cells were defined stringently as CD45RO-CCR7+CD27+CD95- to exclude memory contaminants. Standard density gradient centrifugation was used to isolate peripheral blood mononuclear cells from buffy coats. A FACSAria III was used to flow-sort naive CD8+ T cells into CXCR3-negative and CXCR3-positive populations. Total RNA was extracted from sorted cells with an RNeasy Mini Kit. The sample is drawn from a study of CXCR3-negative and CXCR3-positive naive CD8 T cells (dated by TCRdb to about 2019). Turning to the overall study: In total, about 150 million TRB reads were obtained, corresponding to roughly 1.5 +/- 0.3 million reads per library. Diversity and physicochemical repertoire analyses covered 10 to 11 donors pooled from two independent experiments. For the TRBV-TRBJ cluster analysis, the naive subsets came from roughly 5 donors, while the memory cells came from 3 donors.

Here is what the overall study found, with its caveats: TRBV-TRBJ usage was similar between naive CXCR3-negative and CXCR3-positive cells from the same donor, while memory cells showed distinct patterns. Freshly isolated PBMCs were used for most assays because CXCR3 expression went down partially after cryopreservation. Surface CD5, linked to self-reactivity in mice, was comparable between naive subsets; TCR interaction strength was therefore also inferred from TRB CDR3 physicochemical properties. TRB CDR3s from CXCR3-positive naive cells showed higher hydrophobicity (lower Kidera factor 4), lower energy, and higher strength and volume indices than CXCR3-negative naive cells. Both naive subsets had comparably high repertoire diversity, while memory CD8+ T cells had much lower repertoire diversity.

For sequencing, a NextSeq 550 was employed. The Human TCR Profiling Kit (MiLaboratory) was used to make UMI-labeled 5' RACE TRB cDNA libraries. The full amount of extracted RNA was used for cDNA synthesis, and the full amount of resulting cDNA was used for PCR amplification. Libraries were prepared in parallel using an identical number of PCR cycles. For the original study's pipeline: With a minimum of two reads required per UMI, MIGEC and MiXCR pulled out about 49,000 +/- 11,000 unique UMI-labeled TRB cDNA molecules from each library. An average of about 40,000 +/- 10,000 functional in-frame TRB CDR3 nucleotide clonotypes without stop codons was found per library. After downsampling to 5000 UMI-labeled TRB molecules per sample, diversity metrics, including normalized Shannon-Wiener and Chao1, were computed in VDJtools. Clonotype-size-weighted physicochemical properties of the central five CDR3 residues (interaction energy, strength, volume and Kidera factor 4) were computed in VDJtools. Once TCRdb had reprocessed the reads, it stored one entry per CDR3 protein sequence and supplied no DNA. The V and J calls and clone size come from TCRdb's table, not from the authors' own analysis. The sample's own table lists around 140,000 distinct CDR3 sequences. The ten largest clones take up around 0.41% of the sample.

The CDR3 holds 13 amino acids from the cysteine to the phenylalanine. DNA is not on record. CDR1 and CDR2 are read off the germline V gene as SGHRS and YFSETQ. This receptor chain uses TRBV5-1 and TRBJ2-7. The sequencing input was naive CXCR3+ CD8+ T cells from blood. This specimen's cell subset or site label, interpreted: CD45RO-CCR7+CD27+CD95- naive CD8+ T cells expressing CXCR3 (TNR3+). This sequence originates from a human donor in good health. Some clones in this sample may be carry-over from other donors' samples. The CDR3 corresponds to CASSSTSTYEQYF. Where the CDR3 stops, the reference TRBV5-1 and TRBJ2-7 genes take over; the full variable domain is KAGVTQTPRYLIKTRGQQVTLSCSPISGHRSVSWYQQTPGQGLQFLFEYFSETQRNKGNFPGRFSGRQFSNSRSEMNVSTLELGDSALYLCASSSTSTYEQYFGPGTRLTVT.